This entry lists 15 T cell receptor beta chains sequenced from one sample in a study of OX40 agonist ivuxolimab in advanced cancers. Libraries were prepared by immunoSEQ multiplex PCR; TCRdb keeps only in-frame clonotypes and omits some of them. Here the sample spans about 46,000 clones, approximately 91% being singletons. Source: CD4+ or CD8+ T cells sorted from blood, taken in a trial of the OX40 agonist ivuxolimab. Source of these receptors: an adult with an advanced solid tumor such as melanoma, head and neck, liver or kidney cancer.

This chain connects TRBV6-1 to TRBJ1-5, with D uncertain. Per germline, CDR1 MNHNS and CDR2 SASEGT. The CDR3 sequence is 16 residues long. Trimming removed 0 bases from V and 3 bases from J, with 12 bases in between. Written as DNA, the CDR3 is TGTGCCAGCAGTGAAGCGGAATGGGTAGCCAATCAGCCCCAGCATTTT. This encodes CASSEAEWVANQPQHF.

The chain couples TRBV14 to TRBJ2-1; a weak D match, TRBD1 (5 bases). With 1 base removed from V and 2 bases from J, the gap between germline ends came to 15 bases. CDR3 size: 17 residues. Germline assignment: CDR1 SGHDN and CDR2 FVKESK. CDR3 amino acids: CASSQGAGYSPYNEQFF. The CDR3, as DNA: TGTGCCAGCAGCCAAGGGGCAGGGTATAGTCCCTACAATGAGCAGTTCTTC.

The V and J genes are TRBV28 and TRBJ1-2, with TRBD1 as a possible D gene (5 bases). Germline CDR1 reads MDHEN; CDR2 reads SYDVKM. The CDR3 is 16 amino acids. V was clipped by 6 bases and J by 4 bases, with 21 bases between them. The CDR3: CASSPGTGAAFYGYTF. The CDR3 DNA reads as TGTGCCAGCAGCCCTGGGACGGGAGCAGCTTTCTATGGCTACACCTTC.

This clone was seen only once. The chain employs TRBV4-1 and TRBJ2-1, with D hard to call. Deletions cut 0 bases from V and 3 bases from J, with 15 bases between. Germline CDR1 is MGHRA and CDR2 is YSYEKL. This CDR3 is 17 amino acids long. The CDR3 spells CASSQDGVPLRYNEQFF. The CDR3 DNA follows: TGCGCCAGCAGCCAAGATGGGGTCCCCCTCCGCTACAATGAGCAGTTCTTC.

The chain employs TRBV13 and TRBJ2-1, with D perhaps being TRBD1 or TRBD2 (5 bases each). The CDR3 spans 14 residues. Per germline, CDR1 PRHDT and CDR2 FYEKMQ (reference sequence). V gave up 5 bases and J gave up 2 bases, with 10 bases separating them. The CDR3: CASSAEGPYNEQFF. The DNA of the CDR3 is TGTGCCAGCAGCGCCGAGGGGCCCTACAATGAGCAGTTCTTC.

The rearrangement uses TRBV4-2 and TRBJ2-1; D may correspond to TRBD1 or TRBD2 (5 bases each). This CDR3 spans 15 amino acids. Germline V gene sequence: CDR1 LGHNA, CDR2 YNFKEQ. The V end was cut by 1 base, the J end by 0 bases, with 7 bases between. The CDR3 DNA reads as TGTGCCAGCAGCCAAGGGGACGCCTCCTACAATGAGCAGTTCTTC. This codes for CASSQGDASYNEQFF.

This clone was recorded a few times. The rearrangement uses TRBV27 and TRBJ1-5, with D possibly being TRBD1 (6 bases). V was clipped by 4 bases and J by 4 bases, with 11 bases between them. Germline CDR1 is MNHEY and CDR2 is SMNVEV (reference sequence). The CDR3 runs to 14 residues. CDR3 loop: CASSYQGQNQPQHF. In DNA form, the CDR3 reads TGTGCCAGCAGTTACCAAGGACAGAATCAGCCCCAGCATTTT.

The chain employs TRBV7-9 and TRBJ1-2; D unclear. From germline, CDR1 is SEHNR and CDR2 FQNEAQ (reference sequence). The V gene lost 5 bases and the J gene lost 0 bases, with 19 bases spanning the gap. The CDR3 sequence is 17 residues long. The CDR3 spells CASSPLGRTTPNYGYTF. Here the CDR3 DNA reads TGTGCCAGCAGCCCCTTAGGTCGGACTACTCCTAACTATGGCTACACCTTC.

The CDR3 region is CASTHGQGSYEQYF. The CDR3 DNA reads as TGTGCCAGCACCCATGGACAGGGCTCCTACGAGCAGTACTTC. This sequence joins TRBV27 and TRBJ2-7; TRBD1 agrees at 8 bases. Unmatched junction bases numbered 5, after V lost 7 bases and J lost 0 bases. The CDR3 totals 14 residues. CDR1 and CDR2 from the germline V gene are MNHEY and SMNVEV (reference sequence).

The V call is TRBV9, the J call TRBJ2-1; no firm D call. The ends were cut back, 3 bases at V and 9 bases at J, with 7 bases in the middle. The CDR3 runs to 11 residues. CDR1 and CDR2 from the germline V gene are SGDLS and YYNGEE. DNA for the CDR3: TGTGCCAGCAGCGCCCTCGGTGAGCAGTTCTTC. Its translation is CASSALGEQFF.

This chain's CDR3 is CSVGTGVVYNEQFF. CDR3 DNA sequence: TGCAGCGTTGGGACAGGGGTGGTGTACAATGAGCAGTTCTTC. The V gene is TRBV29-1, the J gene TRBJ2-1; 9 bases align to TRBD1. Trimming removed 4 bases from V and 4 bases from J; junction bases left unmatched: 5. CDR3 length: 14 amino acids. The germline V gene has CDR1 SQVTM and CDR2 ANQGSEA.

The chain is built from TRBV6-1 and TRBJ1-5, with D unclear. Trimming removed 5 bases from V and 0 bases from J, with 11 bases in between. Per germline, CDR1 MNHNS and CDR2 SASEGT. This CDR3 has 15 amino acids. CDR3 protein: CASSFAVNSNQPQHF. CDR3 DNA sequence: TGTGCCAGCAGTTTTGCGGTGAATAGCAATCAGCCCCAGCATTTT.

This clone was seen a handful of times. This chain connects TRBV9 to TRBJ1-1; D possibly corresponds to TRBD1 (5 bases). The CDR3 runs 12 residues. Germline values: CDR1 SGDLS, CDR2 YYNGEE. V lost 2 bases and J 5 bases, leaving 7 bases between the germline ends. Here the CDR3 reads CASSVGETEAFF. DNA of the CDR3: TGTGCCAGCAGCGTGGGGGAAACTGAAGCTTTCTTT.

V usage is TRBV9 and J usage is TRBJ2-7, with TRBD1 identical over 10 bases. The CDR3 contains 18 residues. Germline CDR1 SGDLS, CDR2 YYNGEE. J was trimmed by 3 bases and V by 0 bases; bases with no gene match: 12. The CDR3 DNA sequence: TGTGCCAGCAGCGTAGCTGCGGAACCGGGACAGGGGATCTACGAGCAGTACTTC. This gives the protein CASSVAAEPGQGIYEQYF. Combining the CDR3 with reference TRBV9 and TRBJ2-7 gives the whole variable domain DSGVTQTPKHLITATGQRVTLRCSPRSGDLSVYWYQQSLDQGLQFLIQYYNGEERAKGNILERFSAQQFPDLHSELNLSSLELGDSALYFCASSVAAEPGQGIYEQYFGPGTRLTVT.

This clone was picked up one time. V is TRBV19 and J is TRBJ2-1; unclear D gene. The CDR3 extends over 15 amino acids. V was trimmed by 5 bases and J by 7 bases, leaving 18 bases between them. The germline V gene encodes CDR1 LNHDA and CDR2 SQIVND (reference sequence). CDR3 amino acids: CASSFLLVGLNEQFF. The CDR3 DNA sequence: TGTGCCAGTAGTTTCCTCCTAGTAGGCTTAAATGAGCAGTTCTTC. Based on the CDR3 plus reference TRBV19 and TRBJ2-1, the full variable domain is DGGITQSPKYLFRKEGQNVTLSCEQNLNHDAMYWYRQDPGQGLRLIYYSQIVNDFQKGDIAEGYSVSREKKESFPLTVTSAQKNPTAFYLCASSFLLVGLNEQFFGPGTRLTVL.